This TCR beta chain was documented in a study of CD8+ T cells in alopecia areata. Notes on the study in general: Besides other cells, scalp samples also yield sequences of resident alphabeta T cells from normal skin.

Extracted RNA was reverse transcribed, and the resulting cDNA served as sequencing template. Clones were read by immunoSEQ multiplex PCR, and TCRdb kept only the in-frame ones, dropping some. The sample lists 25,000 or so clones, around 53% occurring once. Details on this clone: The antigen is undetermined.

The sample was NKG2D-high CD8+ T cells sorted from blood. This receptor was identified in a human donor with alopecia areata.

The CDR3 DNA is TGTGCCAGCAGTTTAAGTCTCGAGCGGGATTACAATGAGCAGTTCTTC. This translates into CASSLSLERDYNEQFF. The genes are TRBV27 and TRBJ2-1, with TRBD2 identical over 7 bases. The V gene's germline CDR1 is MNHEY and CDR2 SMNVEV (reference sequence). The CDR3 has 16 residues. V was pared by 2 bases and J by 4 bases, with 8 bases of the junction left unmatched.